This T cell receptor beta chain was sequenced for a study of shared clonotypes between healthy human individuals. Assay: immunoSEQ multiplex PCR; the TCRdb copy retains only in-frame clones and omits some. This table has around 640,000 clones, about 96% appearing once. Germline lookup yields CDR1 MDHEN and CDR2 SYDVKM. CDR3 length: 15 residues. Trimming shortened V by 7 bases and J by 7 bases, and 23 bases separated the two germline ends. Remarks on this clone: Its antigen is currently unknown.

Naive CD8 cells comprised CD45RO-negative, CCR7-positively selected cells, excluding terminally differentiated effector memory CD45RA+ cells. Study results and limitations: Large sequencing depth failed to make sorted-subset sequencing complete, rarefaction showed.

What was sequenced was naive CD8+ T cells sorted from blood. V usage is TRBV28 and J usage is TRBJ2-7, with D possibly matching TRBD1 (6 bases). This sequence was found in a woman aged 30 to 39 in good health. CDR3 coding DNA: TGTGCCAGCACCGGGTCGGGACACTTACTTTATGAGCAGTACTTC. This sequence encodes CASTGSGHLLYEQYF.